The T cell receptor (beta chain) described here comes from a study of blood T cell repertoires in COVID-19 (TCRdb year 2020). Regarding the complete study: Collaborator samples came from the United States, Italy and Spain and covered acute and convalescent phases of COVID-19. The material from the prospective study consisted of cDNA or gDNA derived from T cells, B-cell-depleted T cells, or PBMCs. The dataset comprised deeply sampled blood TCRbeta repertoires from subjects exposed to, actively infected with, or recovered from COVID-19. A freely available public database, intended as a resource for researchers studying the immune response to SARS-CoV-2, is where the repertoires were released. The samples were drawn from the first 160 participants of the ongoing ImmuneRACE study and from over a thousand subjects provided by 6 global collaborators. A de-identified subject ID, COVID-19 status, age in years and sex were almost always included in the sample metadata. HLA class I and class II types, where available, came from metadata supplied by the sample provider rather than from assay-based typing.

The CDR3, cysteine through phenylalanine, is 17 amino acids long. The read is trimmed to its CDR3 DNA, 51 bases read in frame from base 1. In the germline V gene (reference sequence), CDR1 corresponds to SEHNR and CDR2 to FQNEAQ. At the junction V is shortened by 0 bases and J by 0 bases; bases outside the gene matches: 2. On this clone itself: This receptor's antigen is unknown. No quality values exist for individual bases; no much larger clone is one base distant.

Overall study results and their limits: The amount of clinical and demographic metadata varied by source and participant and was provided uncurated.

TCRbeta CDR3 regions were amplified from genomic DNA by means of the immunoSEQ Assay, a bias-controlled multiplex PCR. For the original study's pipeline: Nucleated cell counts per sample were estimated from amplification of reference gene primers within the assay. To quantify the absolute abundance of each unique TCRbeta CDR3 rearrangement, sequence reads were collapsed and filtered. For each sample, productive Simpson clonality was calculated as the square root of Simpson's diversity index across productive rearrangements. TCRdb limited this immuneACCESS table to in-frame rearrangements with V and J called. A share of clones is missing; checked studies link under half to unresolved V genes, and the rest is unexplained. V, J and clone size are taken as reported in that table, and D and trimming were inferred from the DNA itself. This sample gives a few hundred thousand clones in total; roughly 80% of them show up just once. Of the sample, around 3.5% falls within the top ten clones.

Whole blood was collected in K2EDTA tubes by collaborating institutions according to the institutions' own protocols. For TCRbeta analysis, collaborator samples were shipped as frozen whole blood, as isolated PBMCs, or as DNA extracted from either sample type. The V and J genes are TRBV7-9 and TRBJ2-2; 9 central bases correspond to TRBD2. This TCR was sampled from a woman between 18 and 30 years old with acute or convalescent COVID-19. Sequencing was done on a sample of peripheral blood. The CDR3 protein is CASSLAAGGANTGELFF. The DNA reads TGTGCCAGCAGCTTAGCGGCGGGAGGGGCGAACACCGGGGAGCTGTTTTTT.